These 27 T cell receptor beta chains originate from one sample sequenced in a study of T cell changes during pregnancy in multiple sclerosis (dated by TCRdb to between 2018 and 2021). Libraries came from the immunoSEQ multiplex PCR assay. Entries here come from immuneACCESS through TCRdb and include only in-frame sequences with V and J called. Some clones fail to appear in such tables; in the studies checked, an unresolved V gene covers under half of the shortfall, and the cause of the remainder is unknown. This sample comprises around 38,000 clones, 90% to 95% of them detected only once. More than 0.4% of the sample is held by the ten biggest clonotypes. The sequencing used CD4+ T cells from peripheral blood mononuclear cells, collected in the third trimester of pregnancy. These receptors came from a female donor in good health, enrolled as a control in a pregnancy study.

The genes are TRBV6-6 and TRBJ1-6, with 9 bases that match TRBD1. Germline-derived CDR1 and CDR2 are MNHNY and SVGAGI (reference sequence). This CDR3 region has 14 residues. The ends lost 5 bases at V and 9 bases at J; junction bases unmatched: 5. The CDR3 DNA reads TGTGCCAGCAGTCGACAGGGGGGAAGTTCACCCCTCCACTTT. It yields the protein CASSRQGGSSPLHF.

This chain connects TRBV28 to TRBJ1-4, with a possible D match to TRBD1 (6 bases). CDR1 is MDHEN, CDR2 SYDVKM, per germline. The CDR3 is made up of 14 amino acids. Trimming took 5 bases from V and 8 from J, leaving 15 bases between them. CDR3 sequence reads: CASSTRGLGEKLFF. The CDR3, as DNA: TGTGCCAGCAGTACCAGGGGCTTAGGAGAAAAACTGTTTTTT.

This clone was observed once. This chain joins TRBV18 and TRBJ2-1; maybe TRBD2 (6 bases). CDR1 is KGHSH and CDR2 is LQKENI in the germline V gene. V was clipped by 3 bases and J by 8 bases, with 17 bases between them. The CDR3 contains 15 residues. The CDR3 reads CASSPGLEPSHEQFF. DNA for the CDR3: TGTGCCAGCTCACCGGGACTGGAGCCTTCACATGAGCAGTTCTTC.

The chain has TRBV30 and TRBJ1-2; D is unresolved. Germline V gene data show CDR1 as GTSNPN and CDR2 as SVGIG (reference sequence). The germline V and J ends were trimmed by 2 bases and 3 bases, with 4 bases remaining between them. This CDR3 has 11 residues. CDR3 region: CAWSLYYGYTF. CDR3 coding DNA: TGTGCCTGGAGTCTATACTATGGCTACACCTTC.

The chain couples TRBV6-1 to TRBJ2-1; 9 positions agree with TRBD1. This CDR3 contains 15 residues. V was pared by 5 bases and J by 7 bases, with 9 bases of the junction left unmatched. The V gene's germline CDR1 is MNHNS and CDR2 SASEGT. In DNA, the CDR3 is TGTGCCAGCAGTCCCGGGACAGGGAGGAAGAATGAGCAGTTCTTC. Its translation: CASSPGTGRKNEQFF.

The chain has TRBV19 and TRBJ1-5, with 7 nucleotides matching TRBD1. Germline CDR1 reads LNHDA; CDR2 reads SQIVND (reference sequence). The CDR3 covers 17 residues. With 8 bases clipped from V and 3 bases from J, the junction kept 16 bases outside the gene matches. The CDR3 DNA reads TGTGCCAGTGCCCACGCACCAGGGACAGCAAACAATCAGCCCCAGCATTTT. Residues: CASAHAPGTANNQPQHF.

The chain carries TRBV6-5 and TRBJ1-4, with 10 positions matching TRBD1. Germline CDR1 MNHEY, CDR2 SVGAGI. J gave up 6 bases and V 2 bases, and 3 bases lay outside the gene matches. CDR3 length equals 15 residues. This CDR3 is CASSYGGTGDEKLFF. The CDR3 DNA reads as TGTGCCAGCAGTTACGGGGGGACAGGGGATGAAAAACTGTTTTTT.

V and J are TRBV7-9 and TRBJ1-6, with 8 positions matching TRBD1. V gave up 4 bases and J gave up 0 bases; unmatched junction bases: 5. The CDR3 is 17 residues long. Looked up from germline, CDR1 is SEHNR and CDR2 is FQNEAQ (reference sequence). The CDR3 DNA sequence: TGTGCCAGCAGCTCCCGGGACAGGAGCTCCTATAATTCACCCCTCCACTTT. Protein: CASSSRDRSSYNSPLHF.

This chain joins TRBV14 and TRBJ1-4, with 8 bases aligning to TRBD1. CDR1 is SGHDN and CDR2 is FVKESK in the germline V gene. The CDR3 has 14 amino acids. The trim removed 3 bases at V and 8 bases at J, leaving 5 bases unmatched. The CDR3 nucleotides are TGTGCCAGCAGCCACAGGGGGCTTGGGGAAAAACTGTTTTTT. It translates to CASSHRGLGEKLFF.

The V and J genes are TRBV7-2 and TRBJ2-1, with TRBD2 identical over 11 bases. CDR1 is SGHTA and CDR2 is FQGNSA in the germline V gene. CDR3 length: 14 residues. The junction had 6 bases not matched to a gene; V was cut back by 5 bases and J by 9 bases. CDR3 region: CASSQKTSGAEQFF. The DNA of the CDR3 is TGTGCCAGCAGCCAAAAGACTAGCGGGGCTGAGCAGTTCTTC.

V is TRBV7-2 and J is TRBJ2-7; 9 bases line up with TRBD1. CDR3 length: 15 amino acids. V lost 4 bases, J lost 7 bases, and 11 bases stayed unmatched. Germline assignment: CDR1 SGHTA and CDR2 FQGNSA. CDR3 residues: CASSSQGQGVGEQYF. CDR3 sequence (DNA): TGTGCCAGCAGCTCACAGGGACAGGGTGTAGGTGAGCAGTACTTC.

The chain recombines TRBV4-1 with TRBJ1-5; possible D gene TRBD1, 5 bases. The CDR3 extends over 14 amino acids. Germline CDR1 and CDR2: MGHRA and YSYEKL. V lost 3 bases to trimming and J lost 2 bases, with 8 bases between them. CDR3 amino acids: CASSHGRGNQPQHF. CDR3 in DNA: TGCGCCAGCAGCCATGGCAGGGGCAATCAGCCCCAGCATTTT.

V and J are TRBV6-1 and TRBJ2-7, with 9 bases that match TRBD1. Unmatched junction bases numbered 7, after V lost 6 bases and J lost 4 bases. The germline V gene has CDR1 MNHNS and CDR2 SASEGT. The CDR3 contains 14 residues. This CDR3 reads CASREGQGHYEQYF. CDR3 coding DNA: TGTGCCAGCAGGGAGGGACAGGGCCATTACGAGCAGTACTTC.

This clone was picked up one time. This sequence joins TRBV7-3 and TRBJ1-5; D might be TRBD1 (5 bases). The germline gives CDR1 SGHTA, CDR2 FQGTGA. Between the trimmed V and J ends, which lost 5 bases and 0 bases, there was a span of 11 bases. This CDR3 comprises 15 residues. For the CDR3, the DNA is TGTGCCAGCAGCGACCCGACAGTTAGCAATCAGCCCCAGCATTTT. Its translation is CASSDPTVSNQPQHF.

This clone has just one count. V gene TRBV4-3 combines with J gene TRBJ1-6, with D hard to call. V lost 1 base to trimming and J lost 16 bases, with 11 bases between them. Germline CDR1 is LGHNA and CDR2 is YSLEER. There are 12 residues in the CDR3. The CDR3 DNA reads TGCGCCAGCAGCCAAGGAGTGGCGGGGCTCCACTTT. Protein sequence: CASSQGVAGLHF.

The J gene is TRBJ1-2, the V gene TRBV4-1; D is possibly TRBD1 (5 bases). CDR1 is MGHRA, CDR2 YSYEKL, per germline. V dropped 1 base and J dropped 1 base, with 16 bases sitting between them. This CDR3 comprises 17 residues. The CDR3 region has the DNA TGCGCCAGCAGCCAAGTTTCGGCAGGGTCAAATAACTATGGCTACACCTTC. This encodes CASSQVSAGSNNYGYTF.

The gene calls are TRBV11-2 and TRBJ2-1, with D perhaps TRBD1 (6 bases). Germline V gene sequence: CDR1 SGHAT, CDR2 FQNNGV. The CDR3 totals 15 residues. Trimming cost V 7 bases and J 7 bases, with 20 bases left between them. The CDR3 DNA follows: TGTGCCAGCACCACAACCAGGGGTTATGGTAATGAGCAGTTCTTC. Residues: CASTTTRGYGNEQFF.

The chain recombines TRBV7-2 with TRBJ2-7, with TRBD2 matching over 15 bases. Germline V gives CDR1 SGHTA, CDR2 FQGNSA. J was trimmed by 7 bases and V by 1 base; bases with no gene match: 5. This CDR3 comprises 16 residues. The CDR3 protein is CASSLEGGLAGGEQYF. DNA of the CDR3: TGTGCCAGCAGCTTAGAGGGGGGACTAGCGGGGGGTGAGCAGTACTTC.

The J gene is TRBJ1-2, the V gene TRBV6-5; TRBD1 matches 10 bases. This CDR3 spans 14 amino acids. From germline, CDR1 is MNHEY and CDR2 SVGAGI. Germline trimming cut 5 bases from V and 2 bases from J; bases unmatched to any gene: 2. The CDR3 here is CASSRTGGNYGYTF. For the CDR3, the DNA is TGTGCCAGCAGTAGGACAGGGGGGAACTATGGCTACACCTTC.

Only a few counts were recorded for this clone. This chain links TRBV19 with TRBJ1-1; D is unclear. Between the trimmed V and J ends, which lost 7 bases and 0 bases, there was a span of 3 bases. CDR3 length: 11 amino acids. Germline V gene lookup returns CDR1 LNHDA and CDR2 SQIVND (reference sequence). CDR3 nucleotide sequence: TGTGCCAGTACTCTGAACACTGAAGCTTTCTTT. Protein product: CASTLNTEAFF.

The rearrangement links TRBV9 to TRBJ2-7, with D perhaps matching TRBD1 (6 bases). This CDR3 comprises 14 residues. The ends were cut back, 4 bases at V and 2 bases at J, with 13 bases in the middle. The germline V gene encodes CDR1 SGDLS and CDR2 YYNGEE. The CDR3 spells CASSLGNRAYEQYF. The CDR3 nucleotides are TGTGCCAGCAGCCTAGGGAACAGGGCCTACGAGCAGTACTTC.

This chain connects TRBV5-5 to TRBJ1-3; no definite D call. Trimming pared 4 bases from V and 4 bases from J, leaving 15 bases between. This CDR3 contains 15 residues. The germline V gene has CDR1 SGHKS and CDR2 YYEKEE (reference sequence). As DNA, the CDR3 is TGTGCCAGCAGCACCATGGAGTCTAGAGGAAACACCATATATTTT. It encodes CASSTMESRGNTIYF.

V gene TRBV27 combines with J gene TRBJ1-1, with D unclear. The length of the CDR3 is 12 residues. With 5 bases removed from V and 4 bases from J, the gap between germline ends came to 8 bases. CDR1 MNHEY and CDR2 SMNVEV come from the germline V gene (reference sequence). CDR3 amino acids: CASSPRGTEAFF. CDR3 DNA sequence: TGTGCCAGCAGTCCCCGGGGCACTGAAGCTTTCTTT.

The rearrangement uses TRBV7-9 and TRBJ1-5, with D possibly matching TRBD1 (5 bases). The CDR3 is 18 residues long. V lost 5 bases and J lost 2, with 22 bases in between. Germline lookup yields CDR1 SEHNR and CDR2 FQNEAQ (reference sequence). The CDR3 region is CASSHIPRGIRGNQPQHF. For the CDR3, the DNA is TGTGCCAGCAGCCATATCCCTCGGGGGATTAGGGGCAATCAGCCCCAGCATTTT.

This clone was picked up one time. The J gene is TRBJ2-7, the V gene TRBV7-2, with D possibly matching TRBD1 (7 bases). With 5 bases removed from V and 0 bases from J, the gap between germline ends came to 17 bases. The CDR3 spans 16 residues. Germline assignment: CDR1 SGHTA and CDR2 FQGNSA. CDR3 loop: CASSPQGGAVSYEQYF. CDR3 bases: TGTGCCAGCAGCCCTCAGGGGGGCGCGGTCTCCTACGAGCAGTACTTC.

This chain connects TRBV28 to TRBJ2-3, with 7 bases aligning to TRBD2. Trimming took 5 bases from V and 1 from J; bases not matched to a gene: 6. CDR1 MDHEN and CDR2 SYDVKM come from the germline V gene. CDR3 length: 15 amino acids. The CDR3 loop reads CASSGGGGGTDTQYF. In DNA form, the CDR3 reads TGTGCCAGCAGTGGGGGGGGAGGGGGCACAGATACGCAGTATTTT.

The genes are TRBV29-1 and TRBJ2-7, with D possibly TRBD1 on 5 matching bases. The CDR3 extends over 12 amino acids. Germline CDR1 reads SQVTM; CDR2 reads ANQGSEA. Trimming took 4 bases from V and 9 from J, leaving 16 bases between them. The CDR3 DNA reads TGCAGCGTTGTGGGCAGGGCCTATACGCAGTACTTC. This codes for CSVVGRAYTQYF.